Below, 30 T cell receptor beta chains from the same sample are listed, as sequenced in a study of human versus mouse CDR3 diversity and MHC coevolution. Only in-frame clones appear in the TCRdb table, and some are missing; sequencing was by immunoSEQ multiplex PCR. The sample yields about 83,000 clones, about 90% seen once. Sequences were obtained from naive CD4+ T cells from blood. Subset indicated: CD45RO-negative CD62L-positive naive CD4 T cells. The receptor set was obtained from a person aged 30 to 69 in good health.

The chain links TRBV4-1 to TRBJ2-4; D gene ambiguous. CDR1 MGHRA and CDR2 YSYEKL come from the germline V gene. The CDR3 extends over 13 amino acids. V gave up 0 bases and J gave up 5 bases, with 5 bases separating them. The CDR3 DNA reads TGCGCCAGCAGCCAAGACCAGGAAAACATTCAGTACTTC. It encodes CASSQDQENIQYF.

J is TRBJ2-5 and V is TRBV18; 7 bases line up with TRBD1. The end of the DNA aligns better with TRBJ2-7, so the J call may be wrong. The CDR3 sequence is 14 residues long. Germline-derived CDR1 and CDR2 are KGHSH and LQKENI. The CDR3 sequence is CASSPGTEVYEQYF. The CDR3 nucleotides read TGTGCCAGCTCACCCGGGACAGAAGTCTACGAGCAGTACTTC.

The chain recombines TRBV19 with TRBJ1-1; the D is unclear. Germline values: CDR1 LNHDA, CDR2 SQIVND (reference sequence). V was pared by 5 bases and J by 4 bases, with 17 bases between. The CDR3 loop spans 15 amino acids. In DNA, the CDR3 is TGTGCCAGTAGTGCGGTATCGCATAAAGTCACTGAAGCTTTCTTT. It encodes CASSAVSHKVTEAFF. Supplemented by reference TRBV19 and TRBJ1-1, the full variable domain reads DGGITQSPKYLFRKEGQNVTLSCEQNLNHDAMYWYRQDPGQGLRLIYYSQIVNDFQKGDIAEGYSVSREKKESFPLTVTSAQKNPTAFYLCASSAVSHKVTEAFFGQGTRLTVV.

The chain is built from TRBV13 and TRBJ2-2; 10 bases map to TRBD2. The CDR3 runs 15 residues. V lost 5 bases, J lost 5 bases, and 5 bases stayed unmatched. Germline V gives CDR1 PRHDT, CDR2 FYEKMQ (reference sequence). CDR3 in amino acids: CASSASGGPTGELFF. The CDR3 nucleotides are TGTGCCAGCAGCGCTAGCGGGGGCCCTACCGGGGAGCTGTTTTTT. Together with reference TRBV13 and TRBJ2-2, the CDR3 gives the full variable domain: AAGVIQSPRHLIKEKRETATLKCYPIPRHDTVYWYQQGPGQDPQFLISFYEKMQSDKGSIPDRFSAQQFSDYHSELNMSSLELGDSALYFCASSASGGPTGELFFGEGSRLTVL.

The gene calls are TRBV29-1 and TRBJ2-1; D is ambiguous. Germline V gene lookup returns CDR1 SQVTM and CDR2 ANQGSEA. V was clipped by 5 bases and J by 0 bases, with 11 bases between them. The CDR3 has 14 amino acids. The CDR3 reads CSVPSRSSYNEQFF. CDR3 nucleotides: TGCAGCGTTCCATCCCGTAGCTCCTACAATGAGCAGTTCTTC.

CDR3 bases: TGCAGTGCTAGACAGGGCAACGAGCAGTACTTC. It is translated as CSARQGNEQYF. V gene TRBV20-1 combines with J gene TRBJ2-7, with D perhaps TRBD1 (5 bases). The V end was cut by 2 bases, the J end by 5 bases, with 7 bases between. The CDR3 extends over 11 amino acids. Per the germline V gene, CDR1 is DFQATT and CDR2 is SNEGSKA (reference sequence).

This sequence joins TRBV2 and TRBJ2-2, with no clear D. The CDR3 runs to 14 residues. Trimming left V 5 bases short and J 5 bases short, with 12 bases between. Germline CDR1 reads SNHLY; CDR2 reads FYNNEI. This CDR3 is CASSYGAITGELFF. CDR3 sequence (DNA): TGTGCCAGCAGTTATGGAGCGATAACCGGGGAGCTGTTTTTT.

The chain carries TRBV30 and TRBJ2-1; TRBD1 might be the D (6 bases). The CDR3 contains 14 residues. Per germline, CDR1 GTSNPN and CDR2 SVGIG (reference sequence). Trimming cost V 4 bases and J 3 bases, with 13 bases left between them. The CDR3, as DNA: TGTGCCTGGAAGGGACACCTACGCTACAATGAGCAGTTCTTC. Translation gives CAWKGHLRYNEQFF.

The CDR3 is CASSSPAGGQETQYF. As DNA, the CDR3 is TGCGCCAGCAGCAGTCCAGCGGGGGGTCAAGAGACCCAGTACTTC. The chain uses TRBV5-1 and TRBJ2-5; the match to TRBD2 covers 9 bases. Germline CDR1 and CDR2: SGHRS and YFSETQ. This CDR3 is built from 15 residues. V lost 4 bases, J lost 2 bases, and 6 bases stayed unmatched.

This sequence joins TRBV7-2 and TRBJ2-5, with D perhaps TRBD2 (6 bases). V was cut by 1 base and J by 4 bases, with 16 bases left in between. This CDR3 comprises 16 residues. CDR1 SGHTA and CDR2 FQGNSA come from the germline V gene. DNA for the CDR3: TGTGCCAGCAGCTTAGTAGGCGGGGCGGTAGGAGAGACCCAGTACTTC. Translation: CASSLVGGAVGETQYF.

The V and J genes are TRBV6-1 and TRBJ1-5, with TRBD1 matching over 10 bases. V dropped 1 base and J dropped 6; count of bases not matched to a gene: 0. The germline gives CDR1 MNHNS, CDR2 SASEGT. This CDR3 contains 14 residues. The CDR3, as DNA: TGTGCCAGCAGTGAAGGGACAGGGGGTCAGCCCCAGCATTTT. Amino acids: CASSEGTGGQPQHF.

The CDR3 is CAIRTGNSYEQYF. CDR3 coding DNA: TGTGCCATCAGGACAGGTAACTCCTACGAGCAGTACTTC. The V call is TRBV10-3, the J call TRBJ2-7, with a weak D call TRBD1 (6 bases). The V end was cut by 6 bases, the J end by 0 bases, with 9 bases between. Germline V gene data show CDR1 as ENHRY and CDR2 as SYGVKD. The CDR3 contains 13 residues.

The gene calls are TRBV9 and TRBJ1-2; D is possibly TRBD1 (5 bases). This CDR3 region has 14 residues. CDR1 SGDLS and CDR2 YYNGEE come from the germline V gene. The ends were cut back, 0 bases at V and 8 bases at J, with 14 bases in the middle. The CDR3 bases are TGTGCCAGCAGCGTAGTAGGGGAAGGCGGCGGCTACACCTTC. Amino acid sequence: CASSVVGEGGGYTF. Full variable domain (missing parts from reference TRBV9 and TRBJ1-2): DSGVTQTPKHLITATGQRVTLRCSPRSGDLSVYWYQQSLDQGLQFLIQYYNGEERAKGNILERFSAQQFPDLHSELNLSSLELGDSALYFCASSVVGEGGGYTFGSGTRLTVV.

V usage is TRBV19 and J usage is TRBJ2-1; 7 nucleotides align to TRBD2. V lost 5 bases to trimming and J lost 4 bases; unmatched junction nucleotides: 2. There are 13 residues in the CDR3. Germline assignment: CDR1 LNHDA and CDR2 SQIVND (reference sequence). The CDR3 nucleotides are TGTGCCAGTAGTCGAGCGGGATACAATGAGCAGTTCTTC. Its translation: CASSRAGYNEQFF. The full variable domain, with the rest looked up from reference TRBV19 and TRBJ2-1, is DGGITQSPKYLFRKEGQNVTLSCEQNLNHDAMYWYRQDPGQGLRLIYYSQIVNDFQKGDIAEGYSVSREKKESFPLTVTSAQKNPTAFYLCASSRAGYNEQFFGPGTRLTVL.

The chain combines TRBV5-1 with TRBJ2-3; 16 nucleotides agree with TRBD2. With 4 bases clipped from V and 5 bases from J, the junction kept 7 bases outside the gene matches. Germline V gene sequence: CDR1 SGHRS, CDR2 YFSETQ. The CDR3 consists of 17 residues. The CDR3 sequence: CASSAGLAGGRLDTQYF. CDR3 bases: TGCGCCAGCAGCGCGGGACTAGCGGGGGGGCGGCTAGATACGCAGTATTTT.

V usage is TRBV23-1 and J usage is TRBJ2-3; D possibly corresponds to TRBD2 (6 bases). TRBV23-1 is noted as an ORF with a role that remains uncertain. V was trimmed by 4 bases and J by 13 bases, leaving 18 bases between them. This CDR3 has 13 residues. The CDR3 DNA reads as TGCGCCAGCAGTCTCCCTCCGGGCCCGGGGGAGTATTTT. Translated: CASSLPPGPGEYF.

CDR3: CASSLQGLAGRNEQFF. The CDR3 DNA reads as TGTGCCAGCAGCTTACAGGGGCTAGCGGGACGGAATGAGCAGTTCTTC. The chain carries TRBV11-1 and TRBJ2-1; 9 bases are shared with TRBD2. This CDR3 contains 16 residues. The V gene's germline CDR1 is SGHAT and CDR2 FQDESV (reference sequence). V lost 2 bases to trimming and J lost 7 bases; unmatched junction nucleotides: 9.

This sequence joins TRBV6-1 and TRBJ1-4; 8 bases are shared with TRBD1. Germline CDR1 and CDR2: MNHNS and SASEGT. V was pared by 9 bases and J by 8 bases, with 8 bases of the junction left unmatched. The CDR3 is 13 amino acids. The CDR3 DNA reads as TGTGCCAGTCTCAGGGGGCGGGGGGAAAAACTGTTTTTT. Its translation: CASLRGRGEKLFF.

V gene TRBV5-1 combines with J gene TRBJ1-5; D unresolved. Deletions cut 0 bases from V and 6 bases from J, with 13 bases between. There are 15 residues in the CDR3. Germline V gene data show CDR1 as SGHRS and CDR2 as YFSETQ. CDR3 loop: CASSLVGREGQPQHF. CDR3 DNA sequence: TGCGCCAGCAGCTTGGTCGGAAGGGAGGGTCAGCCCCAGCATTTT.

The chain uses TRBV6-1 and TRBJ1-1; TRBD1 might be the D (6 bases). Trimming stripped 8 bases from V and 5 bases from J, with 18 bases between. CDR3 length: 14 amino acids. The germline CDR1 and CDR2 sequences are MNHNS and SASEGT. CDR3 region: CASYRGGSSTEAFF. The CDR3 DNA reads TGTGCCAGCTATAGAGGGGGTTCGTCAACTGAAGCTTTCTTT.

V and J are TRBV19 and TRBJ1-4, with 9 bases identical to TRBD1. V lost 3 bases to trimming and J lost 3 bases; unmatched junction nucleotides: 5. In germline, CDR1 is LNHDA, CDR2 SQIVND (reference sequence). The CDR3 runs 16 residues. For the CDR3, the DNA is TGTGCCAGTAGTATCGGACAGGGGATTGCTAATGAAAAACTGTTTTTT. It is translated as CASSIGQGIANEKLFF. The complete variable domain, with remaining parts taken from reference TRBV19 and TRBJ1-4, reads DGGITQSPKYLFRKEGQNVTLSCEQNLNHDAMYWYRQDPGQGLRLIYYSQIVNDFQKGDIAEGYSVSREKKESFPLTVTSAQKNPTAFYLCASSIGQGIANEKLFFGSGTQLSVL.

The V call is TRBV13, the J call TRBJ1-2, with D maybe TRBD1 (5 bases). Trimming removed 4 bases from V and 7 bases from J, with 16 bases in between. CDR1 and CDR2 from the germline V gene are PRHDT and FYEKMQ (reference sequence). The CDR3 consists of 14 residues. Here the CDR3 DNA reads TGTGCCAGCAGCTCGCTAGGGGCGGGGGTTGGCTACACCTTC. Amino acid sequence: CASSSLGAGVGYTF.

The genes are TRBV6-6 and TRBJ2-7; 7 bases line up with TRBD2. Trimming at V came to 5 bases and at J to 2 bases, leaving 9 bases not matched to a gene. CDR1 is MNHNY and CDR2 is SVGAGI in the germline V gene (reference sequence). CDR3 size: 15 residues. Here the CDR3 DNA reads TGTGCCAGCAGTCGGGGAAGCGGGGCCACCTACGAGCAGTACTTC. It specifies CASSRGSGATYEQYF.

CDR3 amino acids: CASSELDREPGYGYTF. As DNA, the CDR3 is TGTGCCAGCAGTGAGCTGGACAGGGAGCCGGGCTATGGCTACACCTTC. This chain connects TRBV6-1 to TRBJ1-2; 8 nucleotides align to TRBD1. In germline, CDR1 is MNHNS, CDR2 SASEGT. Losses at the gene ends were 3 bases for V and 4 bases for J; bases not matched to a gene: 10. The length of the CDR3 is 16 residues.

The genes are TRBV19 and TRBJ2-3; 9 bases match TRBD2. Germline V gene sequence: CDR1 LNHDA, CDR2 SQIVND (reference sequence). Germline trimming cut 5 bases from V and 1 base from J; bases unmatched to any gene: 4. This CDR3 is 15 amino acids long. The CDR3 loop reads CASSRVAGGTDTQYF. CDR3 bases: TGTGCCAGTAGTCGGGTAGCGGGGGGCACAGATACGCAGTATTTT. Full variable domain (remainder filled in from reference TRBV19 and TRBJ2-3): DGGITQSPKYLFRKEGQNVTLSCEQNLNHDAMYWYRQDPGQGLRLIYYSQIVNDFQKGDIAEGYSVSREKKESFPLTVTSAQKNPTAFYLCASSRVAGGTDTQYFGPGTRLTVL.

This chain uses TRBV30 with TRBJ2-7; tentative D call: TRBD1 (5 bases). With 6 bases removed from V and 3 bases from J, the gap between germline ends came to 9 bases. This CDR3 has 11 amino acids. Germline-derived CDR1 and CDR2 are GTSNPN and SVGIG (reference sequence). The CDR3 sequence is CACQGYYEQYF. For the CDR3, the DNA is TGTGCCTGCCAGGGTTACTACGAGCAGTACTTC.

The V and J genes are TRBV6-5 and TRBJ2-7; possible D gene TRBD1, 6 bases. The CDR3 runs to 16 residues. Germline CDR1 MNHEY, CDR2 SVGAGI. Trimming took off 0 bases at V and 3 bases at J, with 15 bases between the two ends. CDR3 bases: TGTGCCAGCAGTTACTCTCCGCGGACAGATATCTACGAGCAGTACTTC. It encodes CASSYSPRTDIYEQYF.

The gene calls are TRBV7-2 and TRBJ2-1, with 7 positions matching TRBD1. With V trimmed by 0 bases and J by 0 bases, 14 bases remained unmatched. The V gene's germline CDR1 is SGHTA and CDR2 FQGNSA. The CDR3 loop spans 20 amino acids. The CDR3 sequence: CASSLALMTLTGSSYNEQFF. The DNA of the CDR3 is TGTGCCAGCAGCTTAGCTTTGATGACGCTGACAGGGAGCTCCTACAATGAGCAGTTCTTC.

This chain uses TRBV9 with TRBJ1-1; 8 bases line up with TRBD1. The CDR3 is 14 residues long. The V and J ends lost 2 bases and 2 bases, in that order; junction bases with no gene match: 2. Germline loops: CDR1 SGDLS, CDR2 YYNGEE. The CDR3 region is CASSVTGANTEAFF. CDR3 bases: TGTGCCAGCAGCGTGACAGGGGCTAACACTGAAGCTTTCTTT.

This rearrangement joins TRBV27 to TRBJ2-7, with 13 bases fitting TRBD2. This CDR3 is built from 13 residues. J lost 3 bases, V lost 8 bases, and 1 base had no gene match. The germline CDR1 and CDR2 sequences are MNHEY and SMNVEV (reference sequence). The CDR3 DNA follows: TGTGCCAGCCGACTAGCGGGGGGCTACGAGCAGTACTTC. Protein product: CASRLAGGYEQYF.